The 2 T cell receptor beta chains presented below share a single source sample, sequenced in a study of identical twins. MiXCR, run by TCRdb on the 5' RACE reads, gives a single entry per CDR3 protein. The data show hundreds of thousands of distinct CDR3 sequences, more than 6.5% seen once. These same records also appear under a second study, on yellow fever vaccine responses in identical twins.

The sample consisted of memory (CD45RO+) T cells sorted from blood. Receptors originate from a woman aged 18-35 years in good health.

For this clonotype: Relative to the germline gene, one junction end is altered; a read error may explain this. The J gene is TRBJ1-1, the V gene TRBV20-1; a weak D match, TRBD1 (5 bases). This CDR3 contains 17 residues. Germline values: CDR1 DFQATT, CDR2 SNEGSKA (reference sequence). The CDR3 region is CCAVLAEGFLLSTEAFF. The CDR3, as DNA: TGCTGTGCCGTACTAGCGGAGGGGTTCCTTCTATCCACTGAAGCTTTCTTT.

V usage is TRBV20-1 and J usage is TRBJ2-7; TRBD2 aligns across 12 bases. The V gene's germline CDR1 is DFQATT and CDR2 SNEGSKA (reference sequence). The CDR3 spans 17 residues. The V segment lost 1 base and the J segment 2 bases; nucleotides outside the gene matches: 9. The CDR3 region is CSARGGSSGRAPYEQYF. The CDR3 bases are TGCAGTGCTAGAGGGGGTTCTAGCGGGAGGGCCCCCTACGAGCAGTACTTC.